Listed below are T cell receptor beta chains from one sample, sequenced in a study of control samples from healthy donors and cancer patients. Sequencing used immunoSEQ multiplex PCR; TCRdb keeps in-frame clones, though not all of them. This table has about 34,000 clones, approximately 86% appearing once. Sequenced material: PBMCs. Receptors originate from a woman in her forties with lung cancer. Both conserved end residues are part of each CDR3. The size of a clone is reported for some rows only, either as once, few or many, or as a class for expanded clones.

clone size: -; V gene: TRBV4-1; J gene: TRBJ1-6; CDR3 protein: CASSQEAGGSSYNSPLHF
clone size: -; V gene: TRBV6-5; J gene: TRBJ2-7; CDR3 protein: CASSLGAGRYEQYF
clone size: -; V gene: TRBV15; J gene: TRBJ1-4; CDR3 protein: CATSARVLEVEKLFF
clone size: -; V gene: TRBV6-6; J gene: TRBJ1-1; CDR3 protein: CASSYVRARWTEAFF
clone size: once; V gene: TRBV5-6; J gene: TRBJ1-1; CDR3 protein: CASSPSYALGHHREREAFF
clone size: -; V gene: TRBV4-3; J gene: TRBJ1-1; CDR3 protein: CASSQHRGVSTEAFF
clone size: -; V gene: TRBV19; J gene: TRBJ2-7; CDR3 protein: CASSIASGGLYEQYF
clone size: once; V gene: TRBV12-5; J gene: TRBJ1-5; CDR3 protein: CASGSTPDRGIGQPQHF
clone size: -; V gene: TRBV30; J gene: TRBJ1-5; CDR3 protein: CAWSGGQGGQPQHF
clone size: few; V gene: TRBV23-1; J gene: TRBJ2-7; CDR3 protein: CASSQRVGQGANEQYF